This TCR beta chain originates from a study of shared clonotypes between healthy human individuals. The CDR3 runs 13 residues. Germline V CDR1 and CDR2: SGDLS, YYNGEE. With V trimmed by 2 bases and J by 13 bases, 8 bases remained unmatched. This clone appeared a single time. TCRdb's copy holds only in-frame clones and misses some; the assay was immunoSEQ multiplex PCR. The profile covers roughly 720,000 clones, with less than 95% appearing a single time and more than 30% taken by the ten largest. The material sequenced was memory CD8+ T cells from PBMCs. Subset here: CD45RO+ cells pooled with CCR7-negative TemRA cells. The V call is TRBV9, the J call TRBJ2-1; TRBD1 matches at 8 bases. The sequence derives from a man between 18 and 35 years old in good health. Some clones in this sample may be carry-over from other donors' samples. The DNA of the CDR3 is TGTGCCAGCAGCGTCCTTACAGGGGGAAGTCAGTTCTTC. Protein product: CASSVLTGGSQFF.